In this sample, the clone carrying this TCR beta chain turned up once. The antigen is not known. The data originate from a study of shared clonotypes between healthy human individuals. Study results and limitations: Non-shared clonotypes had lower generation probabilities than clonotypes shared by all four sorted-subset donors.

After removal of 6 bases from V and 4 bases from J, the junction contained 1 base not matched to a gene. Germline loops: CDR1 MNHEY, CDR2 SMNVEV (reference sequence). CDR3 length equals 12 residues. The material for each subset, its genomic DNA, was split evenly across several immunoSEQ plates. Produced via immunoSEQ multiplex PCR; TCRdb's table is partial and in-frame only. The sample lists around 2,000,000 clones, more than 85% occurring once. CD45RO-negative, CCR7-positively selected cells formed the naive CD8 fraction, excluding terminally differentiated effector memory CD45RA+ cells. The specimen sequenced was naive CD8+ T cells from PBMCs. The source of this sequence is a young man in good health. Some clones in this sample may be carry-over from other donors' samples. The rearrangement links TRBV27 to TRBJ1-2; 8 bases fit TRBD1. The CDR3: CASRGQVYGYTF. The CDR3 DNA reads TGTGCCAGCAGGGGACAGGTCTATGGCTACACCTTC.